This TCR beta chain stems from a study of CD8 T cells in Susac syndrome. When the RNA was reverse transcribed, random hexamers were used with an input of about 0.45 to 1 ug. TCRdb fed the immunoSEQ multiplex PCR reads into MiXCR, producing one record per CDR3 protein. The repertoire has about 94,000 distinct CDR3 sequences, roughly 94% of them found once; the top ten carry more than 0.3%. Sequencing targeted TCR beta in T cells from blood (CD8+ and CD4+). Germline V gene data show CDR1 as DFQATT and CDR2 as SNEGSKA (reference sequence). The CDR3 has 11 amino acids. V dropped 3 bases and J dropped 2 bases, with 5 bases sitting between them.

This clonotype originated in a human donor with Susac syndrome. The sample was CD4+ T cells from PBMCs. The chain recombines TRBV20-1 with TRBJ2-7; D gene ambiguous. CDR3 protein: CSASRAYEQYF. The DNA for the CDR3 is TGCAGTGCTAGTCGGGCCTACGAGCAGTACTTC.